The clone carrying this T cell receptor beta chain was counted between two and nine times. The sample belongs to a study of tumor-infiltrating lymphocytes in oesophageal squamous cell carcinoma. TCRdb redid the calling of the PCR reads with MiXCR, one entry per CDR3 protein. The sample yields under 20,000 distinct CDR3 sequences, roughly 43% seen once. Germline V CDR1 and CDR2: MDHEN, SYDVKM. The CDR3 spans 15 residues. The sample taken for sequencing was normal esophageal tissue next to the tumor. The sequence was collected from a male donor with esophageal squamous cell carcinoma. V is TRBV28 and J is TRBJ2-5, with 9 positions matching TRBD2. The assigned J gene may be wrong: the sequence end matches TRBJ2-7 better. CDR3 amino acids: CASSRIAGVGYEQYF. CDR3 nucleotide sequence: TGTGCCAGCAGCCGTATAGCGGGAGTGGGCTACGAGCAGTACTTC.